This T cell receptor beta chain stems from a study of T cells in Graves' hyperthyroidism and ophthalmopathy. Study results and caveats: Stable hyperthyroidism was told apart from ophthalmopathy by a model built on 13 V-J features.

Many counts were recorded for this clonotype. Its specificity is unknown. Germline is not matched at one junction end, which may reflect a read error. The CDR3 regions of TCR beta were amplified from RNA transcripts. HTBI primers drove first-round RT-PCR of the TCR CDR3. Via MiXCR, TCRdb re-called the multiplex PCR reads, giving one row per CDR3 protein. The sample shows 730,000 or so distinct CDR3 sequences, over 15% of them seen only once. This CDR3 region has 13 residues. Germline lookup yields CDR1 LGHDT and CDR2 YNNKEL (reference sequence). Sample: blood. The genes are TRBV3-1 and TRBJ1-1; the D is unclear. The sequence was collected from a woman aged 45-59 years with Graves' hyperthyroidism that later progressed to Graves' ophthalmopathy. The CDR3 nucleotides read TGTGCCAGCGGCCAGGTATCGAACACTGAAGCTTTCTTT. Translation gives CASGQVSNTEAFF.